The entry below gives a single T cell receptor beta chain sequence along with its context. The antigen is unknown. This sample is part of a study of Graves' ophthalmopathy and Graves' hyperthyroidism. The study's findings and limits: Most expanded thyroid clonotypes above 0.001 frequency also appeared in blood.

Scientists amplified the TCR beta CDR3 regions from RNA transcripts. HTBI primers served in a first-round RT-PCR, which a second-round multiplex PCR followed. Via MiXCR, TCRdb re-called the multiplex PCR reads, giving one row per CDR3 protein. In the table there are over a million distinct CDR3 sequences, about 40% of which are singletons. Trimming left V 2 bases short and J 6 bases short, with 13 bases between. This CDR3 has 15 amino acids. Germline values: CDR1 LNHNV, CDR2 YYDKDF (reference sequence). Clinical symptoms, serum thyroxine, TRAb, thyroid ultrasound and orbital computed tomography were relied on for diagnosis.

This chain links TRBV15 with TRBJ2-2, with D perhaps matching TRBD2 (6 bases). The receptor comes from an adult man with Graves' hyperthyroidism. The sample consisted of peripheral blood or thyroid tissue (not recorded which). The CDR3, as DNA: TGTGCCACCAGCAGAAGCCTAATAGCGGCCGGGGAGCTGTTTTTT. It yields the protein CATSRSLIAAGELFF. Full variable domain (rest looked up from reference TRBV15 and TRBJ2-2): DAMVIQNPRYQVTQFGKPVTLSCSQTLNHNVMYWYQQKSSQAPKLLFHYYDKDFNNEADTPDNFQSRRPNTSFCFLDIRSPGLGDTAMYLCATSRSLIAAGELFFGEGSRLTVL.